The 5 T cell receptor beta chains given below trace back to one sample, sequenced in a study of CD8 T cells in ankylosing spondylitis. TCRdb analysed the 5' RACE reads with MiXCR anew, one entry per CDR3 protein. The table records roughly 240,000 distinct CDR3 sequences, around 32% of them present only once. Sequenced: blood, either unsorted or a sorted T cell fraction (not recorded which). The receptor source for this set is a male donor with ankylosing spondylitis or in good health (not recorded which).

V gene TRBV4-1 combines with J gene TRBJ1-2; 9 bases map to TRBD1. V lost 0 bases, J lost 8 bases, and 7 bases stayed unmatched. Germline loops: CDR1 MGHRA, CDR2 YSYEKL. CDR3 length: 15 residues. CDR3 sequence (DNA): TGCGCCAGCAGCCAAGATCAGGACAGGGGAGGGGGCTACACCTTC. Protein sequence: CASSQDQDRGGGYTF.

This clonotype has more than one count but fewer than ten. This rearrangement joins TRBV6-1 to TRBJ1-2; D is unresolved. CDR3 size: 13 residues. The germline V and J ends were trimmed by 6 bases and 2 bases, with 10 bases remaining between them. From germline, CDR1 is MNHNS and CDR2 SASEGT. CDR3 coding DNA: TGTGCCAGCAGGACGGGGAGAAACTATGGCTACACCTTC. Its protein is CASRTGRNYGYTF.

This clonotype was counted only a few times. The chain is built from TRBV20-1 and TRBJ1-2; D is ambiguous. Germline loops: CDR1 DFQATT, CDR2 SNEGSKA (reference sequence). The CDR3 extends over 12 amino acids. In nucleotides, the CDR3 is TGCAACTTACTAACACCGAACTATGGCTACACCTTC. This codes for CNLLTPNYGYTF.

The V and J genes are TRBV7-9 and TRBJ2-1; tentatively, D is TRBD1 (6 bases). This CDR3 has 15 residues. Trimming pared 2 bases from V and 2 bases from J, leaving 10 bases between. CDR1 and CDR2 (germline): SEHNR, FQNEAQ (reference sequence). CDR3 in amino acids: CASSLKQGPYNEQFF. CDR3 DNA: TGTGCCAGCAGCTTAAAACAGGGCCCCTACAATGAGCAGTTCTTC.

This clonotype is a singleton in its sample. The rearrangement joins TRBV7-9 to TRBJ2-1; no reliable D call. The V and J ends lost 8 bases and 2 bases respectively, with 4 bases between them. Germline V gives CDR1 SEHNR, CDR2 FQNEAQ (reference sequence). The CDR3 runs 11 residues. The chain's CDR3 is CASGTYNEQFF. CDR3 coding DNA: TGTGCCAGCGGAACCTACAATGAGCAGTTCTTC.